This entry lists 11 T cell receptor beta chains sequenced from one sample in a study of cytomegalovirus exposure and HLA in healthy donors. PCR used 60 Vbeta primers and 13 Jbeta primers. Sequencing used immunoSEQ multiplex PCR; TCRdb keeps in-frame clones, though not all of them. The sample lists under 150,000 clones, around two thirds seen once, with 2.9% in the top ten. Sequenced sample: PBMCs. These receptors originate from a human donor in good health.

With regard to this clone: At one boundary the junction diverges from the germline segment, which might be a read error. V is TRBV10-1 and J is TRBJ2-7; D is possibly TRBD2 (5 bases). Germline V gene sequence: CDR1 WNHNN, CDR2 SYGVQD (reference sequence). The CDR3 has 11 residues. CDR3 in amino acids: CASCGERVQYF. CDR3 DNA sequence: TGCGCCAGCTGTGGGGAGCGCGTTCAGTACTTT.

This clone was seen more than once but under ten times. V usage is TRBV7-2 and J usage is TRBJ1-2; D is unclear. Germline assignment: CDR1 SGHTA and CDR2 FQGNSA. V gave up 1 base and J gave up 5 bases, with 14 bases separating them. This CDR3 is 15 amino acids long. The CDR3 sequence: CASSLDHRDRYGYTF. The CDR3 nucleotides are TGTGCCAGCAGCTTAGATCACAGAGACCGTTATGGCTACACCTTC.

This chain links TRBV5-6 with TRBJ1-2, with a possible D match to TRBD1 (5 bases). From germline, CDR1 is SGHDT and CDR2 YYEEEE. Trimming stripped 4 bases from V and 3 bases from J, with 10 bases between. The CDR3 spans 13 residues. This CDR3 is CASSQQAYYGYTF. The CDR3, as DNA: TGTGCCAGCAGCCAACAGGCCTACTATGGCTACACCTTC.

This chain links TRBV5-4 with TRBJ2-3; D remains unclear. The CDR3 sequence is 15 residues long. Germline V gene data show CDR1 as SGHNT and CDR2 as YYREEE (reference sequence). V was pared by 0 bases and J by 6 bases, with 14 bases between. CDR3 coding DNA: TGTGCCAGCAGCTTGGATCCTCTACCCAGGGATACGCAGTATTTT. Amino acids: CASSLDPLPRDTQYF. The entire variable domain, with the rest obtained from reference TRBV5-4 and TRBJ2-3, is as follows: ETGVTQSPTHLIKTRGQQVTLRCSSQSGHNTVSWYQQALGQGPQFIFQYYREEENGRGNFPPRFSGLQFPNYSSELNVNALELDDSALYLCASSLDPLPRDTQYFGPGTRLTVL.

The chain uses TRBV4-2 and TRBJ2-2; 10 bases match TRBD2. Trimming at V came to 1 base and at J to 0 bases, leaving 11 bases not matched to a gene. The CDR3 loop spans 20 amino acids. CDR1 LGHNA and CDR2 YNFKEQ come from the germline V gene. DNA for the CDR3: TGTGCCAGCAGCCAAGTTTTGAAGGCTAGCGGGGGCCCGAACACCGGGGAGCTGTTTTTT. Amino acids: CASSQVLKASGGPNTGELFF.

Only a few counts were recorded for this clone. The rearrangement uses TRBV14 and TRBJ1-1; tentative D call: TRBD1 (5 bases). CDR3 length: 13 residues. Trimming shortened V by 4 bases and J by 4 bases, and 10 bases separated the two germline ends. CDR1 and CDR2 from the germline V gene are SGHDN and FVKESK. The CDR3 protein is CASSPRVSTEAFF. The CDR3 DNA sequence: TGTGCCAGCAGCCCCAGGGTGAGCACTGAAGCTTTCTTT.

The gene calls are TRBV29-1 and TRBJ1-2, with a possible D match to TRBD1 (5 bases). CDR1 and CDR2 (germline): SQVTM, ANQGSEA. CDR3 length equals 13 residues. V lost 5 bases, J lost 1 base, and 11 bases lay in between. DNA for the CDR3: TGCAGCGTTATGGTTACAGGTAACTATGGCTACACCTTC. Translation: CSVMVTGNYGYTF.

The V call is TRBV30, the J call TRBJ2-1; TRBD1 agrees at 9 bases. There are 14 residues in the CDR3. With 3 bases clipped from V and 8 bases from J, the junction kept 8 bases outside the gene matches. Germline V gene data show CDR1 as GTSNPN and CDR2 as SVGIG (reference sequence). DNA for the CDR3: TGTGCCTGGAGCTGGGGGACAGGGCCGGATGAGCAGTTCTTC. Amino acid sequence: CAWSWGTGPDEQFF.

The CDR3, as DNA: TGCAGCGTGACTAGGGACGGTGTCGAGCAGTACTTC. Its translation is CSVTRDGVEQYF. The chain is built from TRBV29-1 and TRBJ2-7; perhaps TRBD2 as D (6 bases). This CDR3 spans 12 amino acids. Trimming shortened V by 6 bases and J by 6 bases, and 15 bases separated the two germline ends. CDR1 is SQVTM, CDR2 ANQGSEA, per germline.

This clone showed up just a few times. The CDR3 DNA reads as TGTGCCAGCAGGGGGGGAACTTGGGAAGCTTTCTTT. This codes for CASRGGTWEAFF. The chain has TRBV27 and TRBJ1-1, with D possibly matching TRBD1 (5 bases). Per germline, CDR1 MNHEY and CDR2 SMNVEV (reference sequence). This CDR3 contains 12 residues. V lost 6 bases to trimming and J lost 8 bases, with 13 bases between them.

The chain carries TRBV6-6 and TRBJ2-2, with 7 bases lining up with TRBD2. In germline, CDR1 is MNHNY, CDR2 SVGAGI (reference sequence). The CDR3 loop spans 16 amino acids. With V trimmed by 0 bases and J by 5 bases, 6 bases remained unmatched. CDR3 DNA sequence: TGTGCCAGCAGTTACTCGAGAGGGGAGGGAACCGGGGAGCTGTTTTTT. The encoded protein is CASSYSRGEGTGELFF.